A selection of T cell receptor beta chains follows, all from one sample in a study of Ad26.COV2.S vaccination and SARS-CoV-2 variants. TCRdb's copy holds only in-frame clones and misses some; the assay was immunoSEQ multiplex PCR. Of some 390,000 clones in the sample, around 91% are singletons; the top ten hold around 1.9%. This specimen consisted of peripheral blood, obtained in a trial of Ad26.COV2.S vaccine versus placebo. Receptors were obtained from a person between 18 and 59 years old who received the Ad26.COV2.S COVID-19 vaccine or a placebo. CDR3s include the opening cysteine and the closing phenylalanine or tryptophan. The D gene is left open where the match is weak. Part of the rows lack a size; the others show once, few, many or a class for expanded clones.

J gene: TRBJ2-7; V gene: TRBV7-3; D gene: -; clone size: -; CDR3 protein: CASSLLPGSYEQYF; CDR3 DNA: TGTGCCAGCAGCTTATTGCCCGGGAGCTACGAGCAGTACTTC
J gene: TRBJ2-5; V gene: TRBV24-1; D gene: -; clone size: -; CDR3 protein: CATSDSPGVLGTQYF; CDR3 DNA: TGTGCCACCAGTGATTCCCCGGGAGTCTTGGGGACCCAGTACTTC
J gene: TRBJ1-5; V gene: TRBV9; D gene: -; clone size: few; CDR3 protein: CASSTDSSHQPQHF; CDR3 DNA: TGTGCCAGCAGCACAGACAGCTCCCATCAGCCCCAGCATTTT
J gene: TRBJ2-7; V gene: TRBV23-1; D gene: TRBD2; clone size: -; CDR3 protein: CASSHLVTSGSFYEQYF; CDR3 DNA: TGCGCCAGCAGTCACTTGGTGACTAGCGGGAGTTTTTACGAGCAGTACTTC
J gene: TRBJ2-7; V gene: TRBV27; D gene: -; clone size: -; CDR3 protein: CASRTYLRATRLSEQYF; CDR3 DNA: TGTGCCAGCCGGACCTATCTCCGGGCGACTAGGTTAAGCGAGCAGTACTTC
J gene: TRBJ2-3; V gene: TRBV30; D gene: TRBD2; clone size: -; CDR3 protein: CAWSPSTSGRGDTQYF; CDR3 DNA: TGTGCCTGGAGTCCTTCGACTAGCGGGCGGGGAGATACGCAGTATTTT
J gene: TRBJ2-3; V gene: TRBV19; D gene: TRBD1; clone size: -; CDR3 protein: CASSRTGAHTDTQYF; CDR3 DNA: TGTGCCAGTAGCAGGACAGGGGCTCACACAGATACGCAGTATTTT
J gene: TRBJ2-3; V gene: TRBV11-2; D gene: -; clone size: -; CDR3 protein: CASTSIRGKRTDTQYF; CDR3 DNA: TGTGCCAGCACTTCAATCCGAGGGAAGCGCACAGATACGCAGTATTTT
J gene: TRBJ2-3; V gene: TRBV24-1; D gene: -; clone size: -; CDR3 protein: CATSDFRTDTQYF; CDR3 DNA: TGTGCCACCAGTGATTTTAGAACAGATACGCAGTATTTT
J gene: TRBJ2-3; V gene: TRBV7-8; D gene: -; clone size: -; CDR3 protein: CASSLLVLTDTQYF; CDR3 DNA: TGTGCCAGCAGCTTATTAGTCCTCACAGATACGCAGTATTTT
J gene: TRBJ1-4; V gene: TRBV19; D gene: -; clone size: -; CDR3 protein: CASSIGRETNEKLFF; CDR3 DNA: TGTGCCAGTAGTATAGGAAGAGAAACTAATGAAAAACTGTTTTTT
J gene: TRBJ1-4; V gene: TRBV19; D gene: -; clone size: -; CDR3 protein: CASRRTDEKLFF; CDR3 DNA: TGTGCCAGTAGGCGGACTGATGAAAAACTGTTTTTT
J gene: TRBJ2-7; V gene: TRBV5-5; D gene: -; clone size: -; CDR3 protein: CASSQRTASEEQYF; CDR3 DNA: TGTGCCAGCAGCCAAAGGACGGCCTCTGAAGAGCAGTACTTC
J gene: TRBJ1-1; V gene: TRBV28; D gene: -; clone size: -; CDR3 protein: CASSPTAMNTEAFF; CDR3 DNA: TGTGCCAGCAGCCCCACAGCTATGAACACTGAAGCTTTCTTT
J gene: TRBJ2-3; V gene: TRBV14; D gene: TRBD2; clone size: -; CDR3 protein: CASSQIPSVAGGPRDTQYF; CDR3 DNA: TGTGCCAGCAGCCAAATACCTTCAGTAGCGGGAGGGCCTAGGGATACGCAGTATTTT
J gene: TRBJ2-3; V gene: TRBV9; D gene: TRBD1; clone size: -; CDR3 protein: CASSATGGRTDTQYF; CDR3 DNA: TGTGCCAGCAGCGCTACAGGGGGGAGAACAGATACGCAGTATTTT
J gene: TRBJ2-2; V gene: TRBV27; D gene: -; clone size: -; CDR3 protein: CASSSKGGGELFF; CDR3 DNA: TGTGCCAGCAGTTCCAAGGGTGGCGGGGAGCTGTTTTTT
J gene: TRBJ1-1; V gene: TRBV9; D gene: -; clone size: -; CDR3 protein: CASSFSPVGEAFF; CDR3 DNA: TGTGCCAGCAGTTTTAGTCCCGTGGGTGAAGCTTTCTTT
J gene: TRBJ2-7; V gene: TRBV30; D gene: TRBD1; clone size: -; CDR3 protein: CAWSRGTGYTYEQYF; CDR3 DNA: TGTGCCTGGAGTAGGGGGACAGGGTACACCTACGAGCAGTACTTC
J gene: TRBJ2-5; V gene: TRBV28; D gene: -; clone size: -; CDR3 protein: CASSFGLWETQYF; CDR3 DNA: TGTGCCAGCAGTTTTGGGCTGTGGGAGACCCAGTACTTC
J gene: TRBJ2-1; V gene: TRBV7-2; D gene: -; clone size: -; CDR3 protein: CASSPREETYNEQFF; CDR3 DNA: TGTGCCAGCAGCCCCAGGGAGGAGACCTACAATGAGCAGTTCTTC
J gene: TRBJ1-1; V gene: TRBV15; D gene: -; clone size: many; CDR3 protein: CATSRDGRNTEAFF; CDR3 DNA: TGTGCCACCAGCAGAGATGGTAGGAACACTGAAGCTTTCTTT
J gene: TRBJ2-5; V gene: TRBV6-1; D gene: -; clone size: -; CDR3 protein: CASSEENHGAQYF; CDR3 DNA: TGTGCCAGCAGTGAGGAGAACCACGGGGCCCAGTACTTC